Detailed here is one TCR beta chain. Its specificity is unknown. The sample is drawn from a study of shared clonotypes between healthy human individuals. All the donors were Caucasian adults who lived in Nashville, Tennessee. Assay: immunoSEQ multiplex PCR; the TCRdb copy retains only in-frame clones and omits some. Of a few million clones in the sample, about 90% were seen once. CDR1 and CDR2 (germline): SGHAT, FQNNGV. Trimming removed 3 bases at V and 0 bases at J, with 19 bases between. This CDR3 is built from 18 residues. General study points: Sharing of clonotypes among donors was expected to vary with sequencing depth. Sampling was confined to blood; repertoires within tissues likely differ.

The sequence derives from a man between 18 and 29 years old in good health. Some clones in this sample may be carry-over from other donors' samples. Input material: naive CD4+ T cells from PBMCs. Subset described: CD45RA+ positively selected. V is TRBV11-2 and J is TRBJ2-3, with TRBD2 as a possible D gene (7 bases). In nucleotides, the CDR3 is TGTGCCAGCAGCTTGGGGGGGGGCTGGCAGTCTAGCACAGATACGCAGTATTTT. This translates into CASSLGGGWQSSTDTQYF.